This passage covers 8 T cell receptor beta chains from one sample sequenced in a study of T cells expressing NK-cell markers. TCRdb reanalyzed the 5' RACE reads and collapses them to one entry per CDR3 protein, without DNA. Recorded for this sample: a few hundred thousand distinct CDR3 sequences. Input material: blood T cells: a sorted CD56 or NKG2C T cell subset, CD4+ or CD8+ T cells, or bulk PBMC T cells (not recorded which). These receptors all stem from a man aged 18-75 years in good health.

The chain couples TRBV28 to TRBJ2-3; TCRdb designates TRBD1, a call that cannot be tested without DNA. Germline lookup yields CDR1 MDHEN and CDR2 SYDVKM. CDR3 length: 13 residues. CDR3 sequence reads: CASGGSLRDTQYF.

The chain is built from TRBV6-1 and TRBJ2-5; as DNA is missing, the TRBD1 call by TCRdb cannot be tested. Germline V gene data show CDR1 as MNHNS and CDR2 as SASEGT. The CDR3 totals 14 residues. CDR3 in amino acids: CASSRRGQGETQYF.

The V call is TRBV5-1, the J call TRBJ1-1. CDR1 and CDR2 (germline): SGHRS, YFSETQ. The CDR3 length is 14 residues. CDR3 sequence reads: CASSPEGSNTEAFF. Variable domain in full (rest from reference TRBV5-1 and TRBJ1-1): KAGVTQTPRYLIKTRGQQVTLSCSPISGHRSVSWYQQTPGQGLQFLFEYFSETQRNKGNFPGRFSGRQFSNSRSEMNVSTLELGDSALYLCASSPEGSNTEAFFGQGTRLTVV.

J is TRBJ1-2 and V is TRBV25-1. CDR1 and CDR2 from the germline V gene are MGHDK and SYGVNS. This CDR3 spans 14 amino acids. This chain's CDR3 is CASSETGKSYGYTF.

The CDR3 sequence is CATSDRDRLNEQFF. The chain is built from TRBV24-1 and TRBJ2-1; TCRdb's D call of TRBD1 is untestable without DNA. The CDR3 contains 14 residues. Germline V lookup: CDR1 KGHDR, CDR2 SFDVKD.

The chain couples TRBV5-1 to TRBJ1-1; with no DNA, the TCRdb D assignment of TRBD1 cannot be verified. This CDR3 is 13 amino acids long. Germline CDR1 is SGHRS and CDR2 is YFSETQ. The CDR3: CASSSVPTGEAFF.

The rearrangement links TRBV5-6 to TRBJ2-7; TCRdb selects TRBD2, and the lack of DNA leaves this call unchecked. The CDR3 spans 14 residues. Germline V lookup: CDR1 SGHDT, CDR2 YYEEEE. This CDR3 is CASSLGGNNYEQYF.

The chain recombines TRBV5-1 with TRBJ1-4; the TCRdb call, TRBD1, lacks DNA for checking. This CDR3 spans 14 amino acids. Germline V gives CDR1 SGHRS, CDR2 YFSETQ. CDR3 sequence reads: CASSPGTANEKLFF. Full variable domain (missing parts from reference TRBV5-1 and TRBJ1-4): KAGVTQTPRYLIKTRGQQVTLSCSPISGHRSVSWYQQTPGQGLQFLFEYFSETQRNKGNFPGRFSGRQFSNSRSEMNVSTLELGDSALYLCASSPGTANEKLFFGSGTQLSVL.